The 7 T cell receptor beta chains below were found in one sample sequenced in a study of T cells in localized non-small cell lung cancer. TCRdb's table, derived via immunoSEQ multiplex PCR, lists solely in-frame clones and lacks some. This table has 3,100 or so clones, 20% to 25% appearing once. Sequencing used lung tumor tissue, obtained before any cancer treatment. The receptor source for this set is a man aged 18-55 years with stage II lung adenocarcinoma.

This clone has only a few counts. The rearrangement joins TRBV28 to TRBJ2-5; the D gene is possibly TRBD1 (5 bases). The ends were cut back, 3 bases at V and 1 base at J, with 9 bases in the middle. This CDR3 has 14 residues. CDR1 is MDHEN and CDR2 is SYDVKM in the germline V gene. Here the CDR3 reads CASSFGAVQETQYF. As DNA, the CDR3 is TGTGCCAGCAGTTTTGGGGCAGTCCAAGAGACCCAGTACTTC.

By sample fraction, this clone is medium-sized. The gene calls are TRBV6-8 and TRBJ2-3, with a tentative D call TRBD2 (5 bases). This CDR3 region has 18 residues. The germline CDR1 and CDR2 sequences are MNHGY and SAAAGT. V was shortened by 0 bases and J by 4 bases, with 20 bases between the two germline ends. The CDR3 nucleotides are TGTGCCAGCAGTTACTCGAGGGTTACTTCCCATCCCCCAGATACGCAGTATTTT. This translates into CASSYSRVTSHPPDTQYF.

The genes are TRBV6-8 and TRBJ2-1; maybe TRBD1 (6 bases). This CDR3 region has 15 residues. The V and J ends lost 6 bases and 7 bases respectively, with 19 bases between them. CDR1 and CDR2 from the germline V gene are MNHGY and SAAAGT. CDR3 sequence (DNA): TGTGCCAGCAGCCTCTACCGGGACACTTCAAATGAGCAGTTCTTC. It specifies CASSLYRDTSNEQFF.

The chain has TRBV11-3 and TRBJ2-3, with TRBD2 matching 12 bases. The CDR3 consists of 15 residues. V was clipped by 5 bases and J by 7 bases; unmatched bases: 7. The V gene's germline CDR1 is SGHNT and CDR2 YENEEA. The CDR3 region has the DNA TGTGCCAGCAGCCCCTGGACTAGCGGGGCGTATACGCAGTATTTT. This codes for CASSPWTSGAYTQYF. The full variable domain, in which reference TRBV11-3 and TRBJ2-3 provide the parts outside the CDR3, is EAGVVQSPRYKIIEKKQPVAFWCNPISGHNTLYWYLQNLGQGPELLIRYENEEAVDDSQLPKDRFSAERLKGVDSTLKIQPAELGDSAVYLCASSPWTSGAYTQYFGPGTRLTVL.

This chain uses TRBV18 with TRBJ2-7, with 9 bases that match TRBD2. The germline gives CDR1 KGHSH, CDR2 LQKENI. V lost 3 bases and J lost 2; bases outside the gene matches: 5. The CDR3 contains 15 residues. CDR3 bases: TGTGCCAGCTCACCCTCCGCGGGGGGGGCCTACGAGCAGTACTTC. It translates to CASSPSAGGAYEQYF. Combining the CDR3 with reference TRBV18 and TRBJ2-7 gives the whole variable domain NAGVMQNPRHLVRRRGQEARLRCSPMKGHSHVYWYRQLPEEGLKFMVYLQKENIIDESGMPKERFSAEFPKEGPSILRIQQVVRGDSAAYFCASSPSAGGAYEQYFGPGTRLTVT.

This clone was found a few times. This CDR3 reads CASSLGGLTEAFF. The CDR3, as DNA: TGTGCCAGCAGCCTCGGGGGCCTGACTGAAGCTTTCTTT. V usage is TRBV7-2 and J usage is TRBJ1-1; D might be TRBD1 (6 bases). The CDR3 totals 13 residues. CDR1 is SGHTA and CDR2 is FQGNSA in the germline V gene. Between the trimmed V and J ends, which lost 5 bases and 5 bases, there was a span of 12 bases.

This clone came up a few times. The J gene is TRBJ2-7, the V gene TRBV11-3, with 10 bases matching TRBD2. The CDR3 contains 15 residues. Germline assignment: CDR1 SGHNT and CDR2 YENEEA. The V and J ends lost 5 bases and 2 bases, in that order; junction bases with no gene match: 6. In nucleotides, the CDR3 is TGTGCCAGCAGCGTCGCTAGCGGGGGAACCTACGAGCAGTACTTC. Translating gives CASSVASGGTYEQYF.